Listed below are T cell receptor beta chains from one sample, sequenced in a study of T cell responses to AZD1222 COVID-19 vaccine. The method was immunoSEQ multiplex PCR; TCRdb's version includes in-frame clones alone and lacks a portion of them. Counted here are approximately 81,000 clones, around nine tenths occurring once; the ten biggest clones make up about 4.9%. The input for sequencing was peripheral blood, taken on day 0 of MenACWY control vaccination. Source of these receptors: an adult in good health. Each CDR3 is given with its conserved first and last residue. Fields, in order: CDR3 DNA, CDR3 protein, J gene, V gene, D gene, clone size. The D gene is left open where the match is weak. Size is stated for part of the rows, as once, few or many counts, or as a class when the clone is expanded.

TGTGCCTGGAGTGTAAATAGCCAGCCCCAGCATTTT | CAWSVNSQPQHF | TRBJ1-5 | TRBV30 | - | -
TGTGCCAGCTCACTAGCGGAACGGGAGACCCAGTACTTC | CASSLAERETQYF | TRBJ2-5 | TRBV18 | - | -
TGTGCCAGCAGCCTCTCCACGGACACTGGAAACACCATATATTTT | CASSLSTDTGNTIYF | TRBJ1-3 | TRBV7-6 | - | -
TGTGCCAGCAGCCAAGATCGGGAGGCTAATGAAAAACTGTTTTTT | CASSQDREANEKLFF | TRBJ1-4 | TRBV4-2 | - | -
TGTGCCAGCAGGAGGGTGCTCAGAGATGAGCAGTTCTTC | CASRRVLRDEQFF | TRBJ2-1 | TRBV12-3/TRBV12-4 | - | -
TGTGCCAGCGGGGCAGGGGGGAGCACTGAAGCTTTCTTT | CASGAGGSTEAFF | TRBJ1-1 | TRBV25-1 | TRBD1 | -
TGTGCCAGCAGTTCCTGGGGGACTAGCGGCACAGATACGCAGTATTTT | CASSSWGTSGTDTQYF | TRBJ2-3 | TRBV27 | TRBD2 | -
TGTGCCAGTAGTTCCCCTAGAACCACCGGGGGACCCTATGGCTACACCTTC | CASSSPRTTGGPYGYTF | TRBJ1-2 | TRBV19 | - | -
TGTGCCAGCAGCGAATTCCCAAACAGGGGTACTCAAGCTAACTATGGCTACACCTTC | CASSEFPNRGTQANYGYTF | TRBJ1-2 | TRBV6-1 | TRBD1 | -
TGTGCCAGCAGTAGGGGTTCTAGCGGGAGCCCCTACGAGCAGTACTTC | CASSRGSSGSPYEQYF | TRBJ2-7 | TRBV6-6 | TRBD2 | -
TGTGCCAGTAGTATGAGTTGGGGTTACGAGCAGTACTTC | CASSMSWGYEQYF | TRBJ2-7 | TRBV19 | - | -
TGTGCCAGCAGCCCCGGACTGAACGCCTTCTACGAGCAGTACTTC | CASSPGLNAFYEQYF | TRBJ2-7 | TRBV9 | - | -
TGTGCCAGCAGCGTAGAGAGGAGTTCAGACACCATATATTTT | CASSVERSSDTIYF | TRBJ1-3 | TRBV9 | - | once
TGCAGTGCGACAGTGGGCCCCGAGCAGTACTTC | CSATVGPEQYF | TRBJ2-7 | TRBV20-1 | - | -
TGTGCCAGCAGTGAAGCGCAGGGCCACTCTGGAAACACCATATATTTT | CASSEAQGHSGNTIYF | TRBJ1-3 | TRBV6-1 | - | -
TGTGCCAGCAGCCGACAGGGCTGGAACACTGAAGCTTTCTTT | CASSRQGWNTEAFF | TRBJ1-1 | TRBV6-5 | TRBD1 | once
TGTGCCAGCAGACGGCTTTTCCAAGAGACCCAGTACTTC | CASRRLFQETQYF | TRBJ2-5 | TRBV2 | - | -
TGTGCCAGCAGAAGTCCGGGGAGCTCCTACAATGAGCAGTTCTTC | CASRSPGSSYNEQFF | TRBJ2-1 | TRBV7-2 | - | -
TGTGCCAGCAGTATTGGGACAGGGGCCAATAACTATGGCTACACCTTC | CASSIGTGANNYGYTF | TRBJ1-2 | TRBV28 | TRBD1 | -
TGTGCCAGCAGCTTCGATCAGGGCAGCTACGAGCAGTACTTC | CASSFDQGSYEQYF | TRBJ2-7 | TRBV7-2 | - | -
TGTGCCAGCAGTTACATCGGGACCGCCACAGATACGCAGTATTTT | CASSYIGTATDTQYF | TRBJ2-3 | TRBV5-4 | - | -
TGCAGCGTTTATCGGCCTAGCGGATCCAATGAGCAGTTCTTC | CSVYRPSGSNEQFF | TRBJ2-1 | TRBV29-1 | TRBD2 | -
TGCGCCAGCAGCCAAGGGGGGACCGAACTCTACGAGCAGTACTTC | CASSQGGTELYEQYF | TRBJ2-7 | TRBV4-1 | - | -
TGTGCCAGTGGGGACGGCTCCTGGGGTCAGCCCCAGCATTTT | CASGDGSWGQPQHF | TRBJ1-5 | TRBV19 | - | -
TGTGCCAGCAGCCCTCGGGACAGGGGGGTAAATGAGCAGTTCTTC | CASSPRDRGVNEQFF | TRBJ2-1 | TRBV5-4 | TRBD1 | -
TGTGCCAGCAGCTTAGTCGGTCTAGCGGAGACCCAGTACTTC | CASSLVGLAETQYF | TRBJ2-5 | TRBV7-9 | - | -
TGCAGCGTTGCCTCAATGGGAAATGAAAAACTGTTTTTT | CSVASMGNEKLFF | TRBJ1-4 | TRBV29-1 | - | -
TGTGCCAGCAGCCAAGCAGGGACAGGGAACACCGGGGAGCTGTTTTTT | CASSQAGTGNTGELFF | TRBJ2-2 | TRBV14 | TRBD1 | -
TGTGCCAGCAGCTTAGGTCCGCTAGCGGGGCCCCAGCATTTT | CASSLGPLAGPQHF | TRBJ1-5 | TRBV7-2 | - | -
TGCAGTGCTAGTGGCGGGAGGGAGAATGAGCAGTTCTTC | CSASGGRENEQFF | TRBJ2-1 | TRBV20-1 | TRBD2 | few
TGTGCCAGCAGCTCGACAGACAGCCTCACAGATACGCAGTATTTT | CASSSTDSLTDTQYF | TRBJ2-3 | TRBV7-9 | - | -
TGTGCCAGCAGCCAAGACAGCGGGAGGCCTGAGACCCAGTACTTC | CASSQDSGRPETQYF | TRBJ2-5 | TRBV3-1/TRBV3-2 | TRBD2 | once
TGTGCCAGCAGCCAGGCCGGGACGTCGAACACCGGGGAGCTGTTTTTT | CASSQAGTSNTGELFF | TRBJ2-2 | TRBV3-1/TRBV3-2 | - | once
TGTGCCAGCAGTGAATTCCGGGGGACGGACACTGAAGCTTTCTTT | CASSEFRGTDTEAFF | TRBJ1-1 | TRBV6-1 | - | -
TGTGCCAGCAGCCAACAGGGGAGAAACACCATATATTTT | CASSQQGRNTIYF | TRBJ1-3 | TRBV28 | TRBD1 | -
TGTGCCAGCAGCCGGCCCGGGACAGGGATGACTGAAGCTTTCTTT | CASSRPGTGMTEAFF | TRBJ1-1 | TRBV11-2 | TRBD1 | once
TGTGCCAGCAGCACGCGGGCAGGGGGCGCTAACTATGGCTACACCTTC | CASSTRAGGANYGYTF | TRBJ1-2 | TRBV7-2 | TRBD1 | -
TGTGCCAGCTCACCTCTACCTAGCGGGAGGGGAGGACTCAATGAGCAGTTCTTC | CASSPLPSGRGGLNEQFF | TRBJ2-1 | TRBV18 | TRBD2 | -
TGTGCCAGCAGTTTTGGTGAGCAGTTCTTC | CASSFGEQFF | TRBJ2-1 | TRBV28 | - | -
TGTGCCAGCAGGGGTTGGACGGGGAATTCACCCCTCCACTTT | CASRGWTGNSPLHF | TRBJ1-6 | TRBV28 | - | -
TGTGCCAGCAGCAAGGACTACCGGGACGAGCAGTACTTC | CASSKDYRDEQYF | TRBJ2-7 | TRBV6-5 | - | once